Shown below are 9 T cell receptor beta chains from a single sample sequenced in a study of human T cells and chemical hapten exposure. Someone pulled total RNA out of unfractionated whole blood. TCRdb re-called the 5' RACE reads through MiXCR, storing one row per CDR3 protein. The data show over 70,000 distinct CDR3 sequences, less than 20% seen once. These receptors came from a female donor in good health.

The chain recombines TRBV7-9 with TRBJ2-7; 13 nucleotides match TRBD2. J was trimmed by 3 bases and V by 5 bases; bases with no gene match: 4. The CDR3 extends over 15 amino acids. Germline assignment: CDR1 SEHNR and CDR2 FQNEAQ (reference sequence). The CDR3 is CASSNGLAGVYEQYF. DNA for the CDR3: TGTGCCAGCAGCAACGGACTAGCGGGAGTCTACGAGCAGTACTTC.

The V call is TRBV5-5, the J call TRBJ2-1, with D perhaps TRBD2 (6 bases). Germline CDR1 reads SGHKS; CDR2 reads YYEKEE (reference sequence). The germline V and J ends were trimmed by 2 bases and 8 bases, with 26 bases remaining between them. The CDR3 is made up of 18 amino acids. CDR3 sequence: CASSLRGGGAPAGDEQFF. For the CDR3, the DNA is TGTGCCAGCAGCTTAAGAGGTGGCGGGGCCCCGGCCGGCGATGAGCAGTTCTTC.

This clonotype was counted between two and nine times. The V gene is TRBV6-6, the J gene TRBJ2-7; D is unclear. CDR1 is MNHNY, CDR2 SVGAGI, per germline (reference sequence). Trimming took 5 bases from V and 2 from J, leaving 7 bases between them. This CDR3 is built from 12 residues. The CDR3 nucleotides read TGTGCCAGCAGTCCCAGTACCTACGAGCAGTACTTC. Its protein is CASSPSTYEQYF.

CDR3 protein: CSAMPAETQYF. In nucleotides, the CDR3 is TGCAGTGCTATGCCGGCGGAGACCCAGTACTTC. V usage is TRBV20-1 and J usage is TRBJ2-5; unclear D gene. Trimming removed 4 bases at V and 5 bases at J, with 8 bases between. Germline V gene data show CDR1 as DFQATT and CDR2 as SNEGSKA (reference sequence). This CDR3 has 11 residues.

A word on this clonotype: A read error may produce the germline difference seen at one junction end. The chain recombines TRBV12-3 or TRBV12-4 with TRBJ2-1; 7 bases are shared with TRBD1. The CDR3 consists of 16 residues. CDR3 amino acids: CASSAPRDSFYNVQFF. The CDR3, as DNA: TGTGCCAGCAGTGCGCCCCGGGACAGTTTTTACAATGTGCAGTTCTTC.

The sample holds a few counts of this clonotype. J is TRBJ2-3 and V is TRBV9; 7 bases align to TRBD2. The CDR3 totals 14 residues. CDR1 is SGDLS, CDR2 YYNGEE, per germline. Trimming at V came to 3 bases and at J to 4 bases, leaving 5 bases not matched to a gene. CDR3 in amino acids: CASSERDYPDTQYF. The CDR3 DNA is TGTGCCAGCAGCGAGAGGGACTATCCAGATACGCAGTATTTT.

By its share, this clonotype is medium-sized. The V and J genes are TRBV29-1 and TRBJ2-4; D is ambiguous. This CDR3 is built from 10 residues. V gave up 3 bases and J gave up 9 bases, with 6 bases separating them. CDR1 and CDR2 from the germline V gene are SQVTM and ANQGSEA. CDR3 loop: CSVDSGIQYF. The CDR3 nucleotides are TGCAGCGTTGACAGTGGCATTCAGTACTTC. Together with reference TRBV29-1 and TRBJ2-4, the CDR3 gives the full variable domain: SAVISQKPSRDICQRGTSLTIQCQVDSQVTMMFWYRQQPGQSLTLIATANQGSEATYESGFVIDKFPISRPNLTFSTLTVSNMSPEDSSIYLCSVDSGIQYFGAGTRLSVL.

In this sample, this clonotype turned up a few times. The CDR3 region has the DNA TGTGCCAGCAGCCAAGTTGTGGGAGACAACACTGAAGCTTTCTTT. Translation gives CASSQVVGDNTEAFF. The rearrangement joins TRBV4-2 to TRBJ1-1; D gene unclear. V was trimmed by 1 base and J by 2 bases, leaving 11 bases between them. The CDR3 runs to 15 residues. Germline V CDR1 and CDR2: LGHNA, YNFKEQ.

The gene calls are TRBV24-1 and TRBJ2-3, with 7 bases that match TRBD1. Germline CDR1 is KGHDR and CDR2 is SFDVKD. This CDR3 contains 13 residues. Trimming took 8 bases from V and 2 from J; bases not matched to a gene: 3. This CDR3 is CATKDRVTDTQYF. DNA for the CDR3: TGTGCCACCAAAGACAGGGTCACAGATACGCAGTATTTT.